The source of this T cell receptor beta chain is a study of blood T cells in healthy people across ages. Overall study: Capturing about one barcoded beta molecule per two T cells was achieved by template switching. Findings and caveats of the study: Unsorted PBMC material precluded a definitive naive versus antigen-experienced comparison.

Samples each yielded at least 6 micrograms of total RNA. V gave up 4 bases and J gave up 5 bases; unmatched junction bases: 6. The length of the CDR3 is 14 residues. Germline CDR1 and CDR2: DFQATT and SNEGSKA (reference sequence). In its sample, this clonotype was seen a few times. Its antigen is not known. Combining a sample-barcoded 5' primer with a J-beta primer mix, a second PCR ran for roughly 7 to 12 cycles. Every sample gave at least 2.5 million paired-end reads containing CDR3. TCRdb reanalysed the 5' RACE reads using MiXCR and keeps one entry per CDR3 protein. The sample has hundreds of thousands of distinct CDR3 sequences, roughly 41% seen once.

The chain links TRBV20-1 to TRBJ1-4, with 8 bases identical to TRBD1. The clonotype comes from an elderly man in good health. Source material: blood. The CDR3 DNA reads as TGCAGTGCTATGTTGGACAGGGCCAATGAAAAACTGTTTTTT. Its protein is CSAMLDRANEKLFF.